This TCR beta chain was found in a study of blood T cells in healthy people across ages. Study-wide points: Fewer expanded clones and more diversity marked long-lived versus aged donors. Per million T cells, the diversity of TCR beta decreased roughly linearly as age advanced. Expanded clonotype shifts may have been confounded, as the donors had an unknown CMV status.

Through a sample-barcoded 5' primer and a J-beta primer mix, a second PCR was run for about 6 to 12 cycles. Each sample yielded at least 3 million CDR3-containing paired-end reads. MiXCR, applied by TCRdb to the 5' RACE reads, yields one record per CDR3 protein. The sample consists of about 280,000 distinct CDR3 sequences, roughly 26% of them appearing once. The sample holds a few counts of this clonotype. Antigen unknown. The sequencing input was blood. The sequence derives from a woman aged 70-85 years in good health.

The CDR3, as DNA: TGTGCCAGCAGTTTTCGGGACCGCCTTTTTGGCGAGCAGTACTTC. It yields the protein CASSFRDRLFGEQYF. The V and J genes are TRBV28 and TRBJ2-5; D is tentatively TRBD1 or TRBD2 (5 bases each). The J call may be wrong; the DNA end is better matched by TRBJ2-7. The CDR3 length is 15 residues. The germline V gene encodes CDR1 MDHEN and CDR2 SYDVKM.